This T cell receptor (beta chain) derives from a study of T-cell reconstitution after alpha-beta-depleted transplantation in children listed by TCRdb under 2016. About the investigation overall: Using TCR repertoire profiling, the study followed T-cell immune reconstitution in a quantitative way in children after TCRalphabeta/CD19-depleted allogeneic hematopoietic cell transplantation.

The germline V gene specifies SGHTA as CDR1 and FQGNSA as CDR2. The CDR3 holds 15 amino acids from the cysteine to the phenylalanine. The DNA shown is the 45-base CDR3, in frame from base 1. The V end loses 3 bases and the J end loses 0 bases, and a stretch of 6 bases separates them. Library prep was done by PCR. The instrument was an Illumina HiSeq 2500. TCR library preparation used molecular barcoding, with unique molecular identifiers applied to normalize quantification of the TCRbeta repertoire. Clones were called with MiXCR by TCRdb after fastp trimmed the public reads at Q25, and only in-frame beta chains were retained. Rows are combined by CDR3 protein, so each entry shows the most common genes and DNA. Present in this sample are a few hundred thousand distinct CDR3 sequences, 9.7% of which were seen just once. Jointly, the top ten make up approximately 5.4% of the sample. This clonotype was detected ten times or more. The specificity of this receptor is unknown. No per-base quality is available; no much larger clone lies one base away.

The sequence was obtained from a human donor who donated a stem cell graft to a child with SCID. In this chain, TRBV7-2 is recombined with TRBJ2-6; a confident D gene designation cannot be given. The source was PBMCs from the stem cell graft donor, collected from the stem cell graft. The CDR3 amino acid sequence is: CASSFRRSGANVLTF. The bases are TGTGCCAGCAGCTTTAGACGCTCTGGGGCCAACGTCCTGACTTTC.